The T cell receptor beta chain described here comes from a study of blood T cells in healthy people across ages. Study conclusions and caveats: Greater diversity and more naive CD4+ cells were seen in long-lived donors than in aged donors.

This clonotype was seen at least ten times. As yet, its antigen is unknown. The CDR3 totals 14 residues. With V trimmed by 4 bases and J by 2 bases, 2 bases remained unmatched. Germline assignment: CDR1 SEHNR and CDR2 FQNEAQ (reference sequence). PCR was performed a second time for roughly 7 to 12 cycles using a sample-barcoded 5' primer and a J-beta primer mix. TCRdb used MiXCR to reprocess the 5' RACE reads, holding one entry per CDR3 protein. The top ten clones hold just under 9.5% of a sample with some 760,000 distinct CDR3 sequences, about 25% of them seen once. This same sample was also taken into another study, of T cells of mothers and their children. That paper notes: Primer M1S, used in the second PCR, introduced sample barcodes and 2-4 random nucleotides.

The sequencing input was blood. The V call is TRBV7-9, the J call TRBJ1-2; 9 positions agree with TRBD1. This sequence originates from a boy younger than 18 in good health. The CDR3, as DNA: TGTGCCAGCAGCTCGGGACAGGGAAACTATGGCTACACCTTC. Protein: CASSSGQGNYGYTF.